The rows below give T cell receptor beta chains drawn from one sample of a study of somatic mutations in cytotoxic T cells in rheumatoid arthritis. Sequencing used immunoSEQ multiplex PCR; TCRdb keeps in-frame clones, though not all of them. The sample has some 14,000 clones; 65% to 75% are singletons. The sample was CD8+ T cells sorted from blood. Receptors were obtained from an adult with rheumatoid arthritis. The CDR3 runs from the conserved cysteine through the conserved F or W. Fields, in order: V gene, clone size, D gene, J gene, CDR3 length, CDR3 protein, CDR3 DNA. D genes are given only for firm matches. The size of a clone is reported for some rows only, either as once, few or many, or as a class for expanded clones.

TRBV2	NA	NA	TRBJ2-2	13	CAIPKYNTGELFF	TGTGCCATTCCTAAATATAACACCGGGGAGCTGTTTTTT
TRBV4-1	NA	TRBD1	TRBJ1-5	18	CASSQRLGQGLGNQPQHF	TGCGCCAGCAGCCAACGATTGGGACAGGGTTTGGGTAATCAGCCCCAGCATTTT
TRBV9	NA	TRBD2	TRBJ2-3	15	CASSSGTSDTDTQYF	TGTGCCAGCAGCTCCGGGACTAGCGATACAGATACGCAGTATTTT
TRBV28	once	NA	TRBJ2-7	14	CASSLASPLYEQYF	TGTGCCAGCAGTTTAGCTTCGCCATTATACGAGCAGTACTTC
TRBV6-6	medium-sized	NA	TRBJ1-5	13	CASSPAENQPQHF	TGTGCCAGCAGTCCGGCAGAGAATCAGCCCCAGCATTTT
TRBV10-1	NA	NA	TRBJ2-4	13	CASSDPEENIQYF	TGCGCCAGCAGTGATCCAGAGGAAAACATTCAGTACTTC
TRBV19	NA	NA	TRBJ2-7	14	CASSPGQLTYEQYF	TGTGCCAGTAGCCCCGGACAACTTACTTACGAGCAGTACTTC
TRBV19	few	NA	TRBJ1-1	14	CASSIVVGPAEAFF	TGTGCCAGTAGTATAGTAGTAGGTCCAGCTGAAGCTTTCTTT
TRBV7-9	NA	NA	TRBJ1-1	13	CASWGGSGTEAFF	TGTGCCAGTTGGGGGGGTTCGGGCACTGAAGCTTTCTTT
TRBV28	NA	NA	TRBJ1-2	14	CASRPKAGADGYTF	TGTGCCAGCAGGCCCAAAGCGGGGGCGGATGGCTACACCTTC
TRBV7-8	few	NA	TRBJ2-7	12	CASSLGVYEQYF	TGTGCCAGCAGCTTAGGAGTTTACGAGCAGTACTTC
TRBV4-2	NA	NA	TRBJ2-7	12	CASSQEGFRQYF	TGTGCCAGCAGCCAAGAAGGGTTCCGGCAGTACTTC
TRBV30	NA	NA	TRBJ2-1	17	CAWSLYSQRARYNEQFF	TGTGCCTGGAGTCTATATAGCCAGAGGGCTAGGTACAATGAGCAGTTCTTC
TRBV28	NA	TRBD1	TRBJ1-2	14	CASCWTGSLYGYTF	TGTGCCAGCTGCTGGACAGGGTCCCTATATGGCTACACCTTC
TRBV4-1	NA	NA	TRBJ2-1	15	CASSHEVAGQNEQFF	TGCGCCAGCAGCCACGAGGTCGCAGGGCAAAATGAGCAGTTCTTC
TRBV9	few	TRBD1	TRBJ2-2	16	CASSAQGDPYTGELFF	TGTGCCAGCAGCGCGCAGGGGGACCCTTACACCGGGGAGCTGTTTTTT
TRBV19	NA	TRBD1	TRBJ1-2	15	CASSDSDRNNYGYTF	TGTGCCAGTAGTGACTCGGACAGGAATAACTATGGCTACACCTTC
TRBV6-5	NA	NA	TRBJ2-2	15	CASSYSVGGTGELFF	TGTGCCAGCAGTTACTCAGTCGGGGGCACCGGGGAGCTGTTTTTT
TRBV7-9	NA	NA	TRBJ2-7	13	CASGDTLYYEQYF	TGTGCCAGCGGCGACACCCTCTACTACGAGCAGTACTTC
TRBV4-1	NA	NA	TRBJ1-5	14	CASSLDYSQQPQHF	TGCGCCAGCAGCTTAGACTACTCCCAACAGCCCCAGCATTTT
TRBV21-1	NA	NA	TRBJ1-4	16	CASSQKAARSNEKLFF	TGTGCCAGCAGCCAAAAGGCCGCCAGGAGTAATGAAAAACTGTTTTTT
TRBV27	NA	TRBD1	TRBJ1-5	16	CASSSLGQGTLRPQHF	TGTGCCAGCAGTTCACTTGGACAGGGGACTTTGAGACCCCAGCATTTT
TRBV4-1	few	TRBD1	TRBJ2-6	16	CASSQLTGAGANVLTF	TGCGCCAGCAGCCAACTGACAGGGGCTGGGGCCAACGTCCTGACTTTC
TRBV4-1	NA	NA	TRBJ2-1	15	CASSQAPNTYNEQFF	TGCGCCAGCAGCCAAGCCCCGAATACCTACAATGAGCAGTTCTTC
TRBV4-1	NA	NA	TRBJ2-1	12	CASSSGLTEQFF	TGCGCCAGCAGCTCAGGACTCACTGAGCAGTTCTTC
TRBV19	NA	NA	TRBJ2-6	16	CASSIDQGLGANVLTF	TGTGCCAGTAGTATAGATCAGGGGCTGGGGGCCAACGTCCTGACTTTC
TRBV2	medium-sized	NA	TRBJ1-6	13	CASRTGNNSPLHF	TGTGCCAGCAGGACCGGGAATAATTCACCCCTCCACTTT
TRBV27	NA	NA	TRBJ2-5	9	CASTETQYF	TGTGCCAGCACGGAGACCCAGTACTTC
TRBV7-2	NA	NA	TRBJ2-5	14	CASSLSVAAREQYF	TGTGCCAGCAGCTTAAGTGTAGCAGCTAGGGAGCAGTACTTC